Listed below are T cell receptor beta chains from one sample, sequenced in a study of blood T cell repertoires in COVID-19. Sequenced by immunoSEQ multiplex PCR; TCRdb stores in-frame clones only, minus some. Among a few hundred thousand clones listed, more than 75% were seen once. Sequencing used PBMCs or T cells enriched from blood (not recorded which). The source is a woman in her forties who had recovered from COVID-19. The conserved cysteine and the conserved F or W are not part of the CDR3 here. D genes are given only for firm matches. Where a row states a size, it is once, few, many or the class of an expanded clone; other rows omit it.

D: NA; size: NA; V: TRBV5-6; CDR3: ASSLERYSNQPQH
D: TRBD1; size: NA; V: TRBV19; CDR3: ASSLRGRNTEAF
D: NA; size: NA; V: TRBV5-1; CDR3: ASSLAGQGGAF
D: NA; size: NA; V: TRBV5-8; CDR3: ASSRQAYGYT
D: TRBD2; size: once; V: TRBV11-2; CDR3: ASSIRAGGAYNEQF
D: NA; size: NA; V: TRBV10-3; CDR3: ATRSPGTHQYEQY
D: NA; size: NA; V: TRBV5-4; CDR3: ASSMDRDTEAF
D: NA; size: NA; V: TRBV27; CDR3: ASSLWAGVGDYGYT
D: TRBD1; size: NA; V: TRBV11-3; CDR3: ASRKTGLYEQY
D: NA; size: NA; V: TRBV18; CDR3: ASSPMPPGVDEQF
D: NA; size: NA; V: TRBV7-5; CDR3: ARSFAGPFSEQY
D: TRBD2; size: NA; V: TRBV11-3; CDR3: ASSLGPTSGSTNNEQF
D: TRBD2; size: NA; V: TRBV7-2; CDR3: ASSPGGTRNNEQF
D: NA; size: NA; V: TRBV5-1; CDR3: ASSPTGFMGEQY
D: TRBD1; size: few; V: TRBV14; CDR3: ASSQLRGTGGGSPLH
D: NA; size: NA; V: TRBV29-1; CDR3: SVGDIRHGYT
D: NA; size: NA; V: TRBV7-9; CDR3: ASSPPPNANTGELF
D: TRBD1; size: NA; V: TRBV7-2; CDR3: ASSAYGTDGLNTQY
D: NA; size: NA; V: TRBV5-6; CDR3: ASSLEGGAEGNYGYT
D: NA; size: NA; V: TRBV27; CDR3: ASSFRTLGDNEQF
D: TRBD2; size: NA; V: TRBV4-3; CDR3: ASSQEPSGSVGELF
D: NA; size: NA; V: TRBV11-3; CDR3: ASSLDTQGGYGYT
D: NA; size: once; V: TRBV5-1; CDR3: ASSLRGYQAF
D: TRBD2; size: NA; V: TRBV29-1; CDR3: SVEDRGQAHRGDEQY
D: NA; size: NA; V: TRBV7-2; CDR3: ASSLADSTYEQY
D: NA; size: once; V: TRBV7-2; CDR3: ASSLAPRVGEQF
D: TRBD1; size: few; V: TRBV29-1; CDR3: SAGDSPVEAF
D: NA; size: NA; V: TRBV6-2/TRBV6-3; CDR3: ASSHSGTPNTGELF
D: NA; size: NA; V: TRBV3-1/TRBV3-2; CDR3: ASSQDHWRSYTDTQY
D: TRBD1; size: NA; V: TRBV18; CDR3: ASSPLSGQQNEKLF
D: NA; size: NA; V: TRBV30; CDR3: AWSAVEQF
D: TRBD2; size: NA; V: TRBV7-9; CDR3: ASTNRLAGGRYNEQF
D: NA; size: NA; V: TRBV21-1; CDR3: ASSTSPYRGITYEQY
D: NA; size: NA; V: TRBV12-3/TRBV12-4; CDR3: ASSRQEYGYT
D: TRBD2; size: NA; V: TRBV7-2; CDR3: ASSLAHSSGRAYEQY
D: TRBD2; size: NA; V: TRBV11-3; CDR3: ASSLGVSGSRYEQY
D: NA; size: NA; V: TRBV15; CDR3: ATSSALANYGYT
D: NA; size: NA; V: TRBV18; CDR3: ASSPPVGHGAEGRTGELF
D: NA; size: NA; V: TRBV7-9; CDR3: ASSLGQGTNQPQH
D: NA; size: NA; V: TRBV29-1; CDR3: SVEQSGAYEQY
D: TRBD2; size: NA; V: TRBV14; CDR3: ASSQALADRYEQY
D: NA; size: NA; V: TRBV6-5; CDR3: ASSYPPGKLF
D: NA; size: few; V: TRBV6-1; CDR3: ASSERTEGNQPQH
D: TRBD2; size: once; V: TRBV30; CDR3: AWSSRKLAGDEQF